This entry concerns a single T cell receptor (beta chain). CDR3 length: 12 residues. J lost 6 bases, V lost 5 bases, and 2 bases had no gene match. These data are taken from a study of blood T cell repertoires in COVID-19. Study summary: Italy, Spain and the United States were the sources of the convalescent and acute COVID-19 samples.

This table comes from immunoSEQ multiplex PCR, and its TCRdb copy is limited to in-frame clones, with some not included. The sample yields approximately 210,000 clones, roughly 86% seen once. The clonotype was recovered from a woman in her 50s with active or convalescent COVID-19. Sequenced: peripheral blood. The rearrangement links TRBV12-3 or TRBV12-4 to TRBJ1-1; 8 bases fit TRBD1. The CDR3 spells CASSPRGPEAFF. CDR3 nucleotide sequence: TGTGCCAGCAGTCCCAGGGGGCCTGAAGCTTTCTTT.